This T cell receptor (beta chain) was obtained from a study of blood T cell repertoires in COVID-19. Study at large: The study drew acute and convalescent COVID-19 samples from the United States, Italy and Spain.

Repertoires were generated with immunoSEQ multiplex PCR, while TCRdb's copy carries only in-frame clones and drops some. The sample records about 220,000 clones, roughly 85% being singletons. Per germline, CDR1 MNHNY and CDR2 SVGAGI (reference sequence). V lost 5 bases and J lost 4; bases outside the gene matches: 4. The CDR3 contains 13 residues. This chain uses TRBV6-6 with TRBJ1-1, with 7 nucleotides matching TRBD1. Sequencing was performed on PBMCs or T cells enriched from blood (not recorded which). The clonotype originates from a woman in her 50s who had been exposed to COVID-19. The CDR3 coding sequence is TGTGCCAGCAGTCAACAGGGGAGCACTGAAGCTTTCTTT. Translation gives CASSQQGSTEAFF.